Given below is one TCR beta chain in context. Its antigen is not identified. The germline gives CDR1 DFQATT, CDR2 SNEGSKA (reference sequence). This CDR3 contains 15 residues. This record comes from a study of blood T cells in healthy people across ages. General study results and limits: Long-lived donors had more naive CD4+ cells and higher diversity than aged donors. Measured against age, TCR beta diversity per million T cells decreased in a roughly linear manner.

Samples each yielded at least 5 micrograms of total RNA. The use of a sample-barcoded 5' primer and a J-beta primer mix characterized a second PCR of roughly 7 to 11 cycles. CDR3-containing paired-end reads numbering at least 2.5 million came from each sample. TCRdb reanalysed the 5' RACE reads using MiXCR and keeps one entry per CDR3 protein. In the table there are about 800,000 distinct CDR3 sequences, about 42% of which are singletons. The sequencing input was blood. The rearrangement joins TRBV20-1 to TRBJ2-1; TRBD2 matches at 12 bases. The TCR sequence derives from a man at least 80 years old in good health. The CDR3 sequence: CRALYGTSGYNEQFF. Here the CDR3 DNA reads TGCAGAGCCCTATACGGGACTAGCGGGTACAATGAGCAGTTCTTC.